This T cell receptor (beta chain) was found in a study of blood T cell repertoires in COVID-19. Overall study context: Material from acute and convalescent COVID-19 was sourced from the United States, Italy and Spain. The analysed material was cDNA or gDNA that came from T cells, B-cell-depleted T cells, or PBMCs.

Authors' analysis steps: Amplification from reference gene primers served as the basis for estimated nucleated cell counts. The protocol was immunoSEQ multiplex PCR, while the TCRdb copy is restricted to in-frame clones and leaves out a portion. V, J and clone size were drawn from that table, and D and trimming were deduced from the DNA. The sample includes approximately 73,000 clones, 89% seen only once; the top ten take roughly 8.8%. V was clipped by 3 bases and J by 4 bases; unmatched bases: 4. Germline V CDR1 and CDR2: GTSNPN, SVGIG (reference sequence). The CDR3 length is 14 residues. This clone was detected once.

V and J are TRBV30 and TRBJ1-5, with 9 positions matching TRBD1. The clonotype comes from an elderly man with acute or convalescent COVID-19. Material for sequencing was peripheral blood. CDR3 nucleotides: TGTGCCTGGAGCCCCGACAGGGGGAATCAGCCCCAGCATTTT. Its protein product is CAWSPDRGNQPQHF.